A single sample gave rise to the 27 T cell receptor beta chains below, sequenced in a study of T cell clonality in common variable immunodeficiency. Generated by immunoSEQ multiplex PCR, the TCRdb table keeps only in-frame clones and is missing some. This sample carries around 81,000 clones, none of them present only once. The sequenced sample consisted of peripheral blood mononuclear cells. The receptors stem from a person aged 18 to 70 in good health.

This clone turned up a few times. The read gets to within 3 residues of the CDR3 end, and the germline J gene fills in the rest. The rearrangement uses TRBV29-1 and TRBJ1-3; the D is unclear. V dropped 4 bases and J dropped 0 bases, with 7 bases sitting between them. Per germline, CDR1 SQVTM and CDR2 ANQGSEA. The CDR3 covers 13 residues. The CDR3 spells CSVGASSGNTIYF. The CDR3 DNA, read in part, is TGCAGCGTTGGGGCCTCCTCTGGAAACACC.

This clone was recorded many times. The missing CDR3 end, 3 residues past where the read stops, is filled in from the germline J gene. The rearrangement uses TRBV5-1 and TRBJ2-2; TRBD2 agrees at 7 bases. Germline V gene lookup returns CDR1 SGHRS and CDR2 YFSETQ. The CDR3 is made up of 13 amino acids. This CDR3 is CASSVSGGYKLFF. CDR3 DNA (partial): TGCGCCAGCAGCGTCTCCGGGGGGTATAAG.

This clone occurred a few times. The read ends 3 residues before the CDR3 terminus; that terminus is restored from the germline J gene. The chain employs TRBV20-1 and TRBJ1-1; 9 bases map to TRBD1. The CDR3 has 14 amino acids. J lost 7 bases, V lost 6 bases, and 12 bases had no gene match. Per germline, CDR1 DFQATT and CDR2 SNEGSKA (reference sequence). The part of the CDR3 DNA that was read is TGCAGTGCCGGGCCGACAGGGGGATGGGGTGAA. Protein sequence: CSAGPTGGWGE. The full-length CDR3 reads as CSAGPTGGWGEAFF.

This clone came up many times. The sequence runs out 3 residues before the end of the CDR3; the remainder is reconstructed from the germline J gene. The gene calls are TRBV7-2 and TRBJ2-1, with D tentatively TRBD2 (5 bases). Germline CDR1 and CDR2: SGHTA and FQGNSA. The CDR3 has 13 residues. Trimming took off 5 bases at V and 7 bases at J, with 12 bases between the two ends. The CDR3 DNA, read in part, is TGTGCCAGCAGCCGTTCACGAGGGAATGAG. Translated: CASSRSRGNE. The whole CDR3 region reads CASSRSRGNEQFF. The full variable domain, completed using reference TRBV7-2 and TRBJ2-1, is GAGVSQSPSNKVTEKGKDVELRCDPISGHTALYWYRQSLGQGLEFLIYFQGNSAPDKSGLPSDRFSAERTGGSVSTLTIQRTQQEDSAVYLCASSRSRGNEQFFGPGTRLTVL.

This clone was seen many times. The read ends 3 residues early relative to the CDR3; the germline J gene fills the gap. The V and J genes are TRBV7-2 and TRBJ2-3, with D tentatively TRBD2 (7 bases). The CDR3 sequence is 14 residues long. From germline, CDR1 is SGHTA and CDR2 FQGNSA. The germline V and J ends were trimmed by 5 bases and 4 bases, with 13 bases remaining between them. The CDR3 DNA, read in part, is TGTGCCAGCAGCCCGGGGGGCCGATCAGATACG. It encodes CASSPGGRSDT. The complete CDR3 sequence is CASSPGGRSDTQYF.

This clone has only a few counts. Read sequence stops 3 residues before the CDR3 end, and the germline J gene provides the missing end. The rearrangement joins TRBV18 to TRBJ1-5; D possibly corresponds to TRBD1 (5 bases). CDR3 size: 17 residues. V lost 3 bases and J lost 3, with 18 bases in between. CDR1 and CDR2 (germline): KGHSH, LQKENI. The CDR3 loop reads CASSPPAGMGTNQPQHF. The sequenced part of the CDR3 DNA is TGTGCCAGCTCACCGCCGGCGGGGATGGGGACCAATCAGCCC.

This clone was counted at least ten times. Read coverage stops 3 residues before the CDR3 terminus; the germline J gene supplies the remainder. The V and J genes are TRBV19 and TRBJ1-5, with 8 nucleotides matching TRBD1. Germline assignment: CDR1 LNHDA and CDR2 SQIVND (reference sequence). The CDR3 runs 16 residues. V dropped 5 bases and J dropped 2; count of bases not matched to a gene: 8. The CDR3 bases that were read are TGTGCCAGTAGTGCCCGGACAGGGATGGGCAATCAGCCC. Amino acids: CASSARTGMGNQP. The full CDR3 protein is CASSARTGMGNQPQHF.

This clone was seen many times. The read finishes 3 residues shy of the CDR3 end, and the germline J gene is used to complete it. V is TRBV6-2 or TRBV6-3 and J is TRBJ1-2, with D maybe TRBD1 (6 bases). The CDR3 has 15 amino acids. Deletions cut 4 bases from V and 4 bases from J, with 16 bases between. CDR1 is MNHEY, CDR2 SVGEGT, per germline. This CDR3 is CASSFERGGGYGYTF. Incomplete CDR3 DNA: TGTGCCAGCAGTTTTGAAAGAGGGGGAGGCTATGGC.

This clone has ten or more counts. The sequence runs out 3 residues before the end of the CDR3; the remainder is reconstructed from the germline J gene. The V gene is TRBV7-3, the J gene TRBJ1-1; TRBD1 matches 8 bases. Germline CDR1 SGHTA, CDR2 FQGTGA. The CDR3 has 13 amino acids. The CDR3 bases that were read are TGTGCCAGCAGCTTAGTGGCAGGGGGCTTA. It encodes CASSLVAGGL. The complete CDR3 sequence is CASSLVAGGLAFF.

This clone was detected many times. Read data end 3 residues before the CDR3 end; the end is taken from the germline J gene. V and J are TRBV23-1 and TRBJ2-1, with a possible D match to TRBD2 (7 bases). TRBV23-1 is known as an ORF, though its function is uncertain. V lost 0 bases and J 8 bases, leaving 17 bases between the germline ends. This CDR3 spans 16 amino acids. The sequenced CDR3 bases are TGCGCCAGCAGTCAATCCGGGGGGACACAATCTGATGAG. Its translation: CASSQSGGTQSDE. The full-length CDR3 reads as CASSQSGGTQSDEQFF.

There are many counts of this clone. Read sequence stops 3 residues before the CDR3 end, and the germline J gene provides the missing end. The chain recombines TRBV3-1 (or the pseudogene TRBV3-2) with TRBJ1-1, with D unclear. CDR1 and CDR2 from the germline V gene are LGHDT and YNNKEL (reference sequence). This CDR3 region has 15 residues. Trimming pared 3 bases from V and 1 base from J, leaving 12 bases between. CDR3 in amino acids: CASSQFWHTNTEAFF. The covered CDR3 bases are TGTGCCAGCAGCCAGTTCTGGCACACGAACACTGAA.

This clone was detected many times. CDR3 sequence: CASRGQEDTEAFF. The DNA read from the CDR3 is TGCGCCAGCAGGGGACAGGAGGACACTGAA. This chain links TRBV10-1 with TRBJ1-1; 8 nucleotides align to TRBD1. The CDR3 end is not reached by the read, which stops 3 residues before it; the germline J gene fills it in. This CDR3 contains 13 residues. Germline values: CDR1 WNHNN, CDR2 SYGVQD (reference sequence). Losses at the gene ends were 6 bases for V and 3 bases for J; bases not matched to a gene: 3.

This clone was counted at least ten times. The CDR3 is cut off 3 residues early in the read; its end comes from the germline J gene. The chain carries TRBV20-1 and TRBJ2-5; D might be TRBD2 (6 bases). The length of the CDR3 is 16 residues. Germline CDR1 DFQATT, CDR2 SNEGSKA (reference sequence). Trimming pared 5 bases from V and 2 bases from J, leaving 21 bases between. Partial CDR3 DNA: TGCAGTGCTCCGAAGGGCTTAGCGGCCTCTCAAGAGACC. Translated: CSAPKGLAASQET. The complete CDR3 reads CSAPKGLAASQETQYF.

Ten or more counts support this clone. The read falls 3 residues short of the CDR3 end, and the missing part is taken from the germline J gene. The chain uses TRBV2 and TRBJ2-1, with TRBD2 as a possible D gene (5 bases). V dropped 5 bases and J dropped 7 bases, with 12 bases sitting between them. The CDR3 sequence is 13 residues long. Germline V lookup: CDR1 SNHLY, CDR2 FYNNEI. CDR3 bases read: TGTGCCAGCAGTTGGACTGTCCGGAATGAG. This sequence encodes CASSWTVRNE. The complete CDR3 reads CASSWTVRNEQFF.

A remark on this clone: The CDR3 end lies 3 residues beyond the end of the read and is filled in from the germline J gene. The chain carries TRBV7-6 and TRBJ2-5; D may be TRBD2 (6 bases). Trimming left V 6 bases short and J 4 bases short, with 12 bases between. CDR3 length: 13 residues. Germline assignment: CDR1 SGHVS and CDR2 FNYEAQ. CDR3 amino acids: CASRGGGLETQYF. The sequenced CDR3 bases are TGTGCCAGCAGGGGGGGAGGTTTAGAGACC.

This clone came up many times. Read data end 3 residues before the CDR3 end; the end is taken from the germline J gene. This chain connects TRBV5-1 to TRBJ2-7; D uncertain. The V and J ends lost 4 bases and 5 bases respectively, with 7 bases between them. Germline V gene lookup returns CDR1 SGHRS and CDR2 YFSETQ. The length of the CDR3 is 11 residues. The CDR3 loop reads CASSLLNEQYF. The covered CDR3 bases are TGCGCCAGCAGCCTACTCAACGAG. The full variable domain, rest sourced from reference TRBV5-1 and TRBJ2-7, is KAGVTQTPRYLIKTRGQQVTLSCSPISGHRSVSWYQQTPGQGLQFLFEYFSETQRNKGNFPGRFSGRQFSNSRSEMNVSTLELGDSALYLCASSLLNEQYFGPGTRLTVT.

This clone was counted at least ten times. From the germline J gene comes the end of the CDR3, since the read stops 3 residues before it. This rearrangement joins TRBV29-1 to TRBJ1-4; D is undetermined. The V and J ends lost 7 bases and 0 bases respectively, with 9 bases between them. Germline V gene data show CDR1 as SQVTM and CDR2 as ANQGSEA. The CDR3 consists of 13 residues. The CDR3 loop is CSASFATNEKLFF. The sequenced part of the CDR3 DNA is TGCAGCGCCTCGTTTGCAACTAATGAAAAA.

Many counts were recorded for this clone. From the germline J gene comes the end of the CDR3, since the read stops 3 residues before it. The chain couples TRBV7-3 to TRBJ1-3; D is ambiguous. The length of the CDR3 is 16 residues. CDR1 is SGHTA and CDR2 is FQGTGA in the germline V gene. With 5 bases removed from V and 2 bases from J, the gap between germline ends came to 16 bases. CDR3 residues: CASSPSRPGAGNTIYF. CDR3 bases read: TGTGCCAGCAGCCCCAGCCGCCCAGGAGCTGGAAACACC. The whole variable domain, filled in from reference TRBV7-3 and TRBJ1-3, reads GAGVSQTPSNKVTEKGKYVELRCDPISGHTALYWYRQSLGQGPEFLIYFQGTGAADDSGLPNDRFFAVRPEGSVSTLKIQRTERGDSAVYLCASSPSRPGAGNTIYFGEGSWLTVV.

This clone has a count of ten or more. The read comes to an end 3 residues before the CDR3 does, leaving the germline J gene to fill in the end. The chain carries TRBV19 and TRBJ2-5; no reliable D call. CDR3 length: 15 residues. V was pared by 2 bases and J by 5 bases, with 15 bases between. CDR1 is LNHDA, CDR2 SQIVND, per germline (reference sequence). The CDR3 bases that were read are TGTGCCAGTAGTATAACAGCCCTCCCTCGGGAGACC. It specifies CASSITALPRET. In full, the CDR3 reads CASSITALPRETQYF.

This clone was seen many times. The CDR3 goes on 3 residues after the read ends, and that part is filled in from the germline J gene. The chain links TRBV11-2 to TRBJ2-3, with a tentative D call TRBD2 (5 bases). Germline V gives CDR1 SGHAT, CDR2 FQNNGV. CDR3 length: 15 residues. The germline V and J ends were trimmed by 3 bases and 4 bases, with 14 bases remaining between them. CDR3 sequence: CASSFSGLSADTQYF. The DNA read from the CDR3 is TGTGCCAGCAGCTTCTCAGGACTGTCGGCAGATACG.

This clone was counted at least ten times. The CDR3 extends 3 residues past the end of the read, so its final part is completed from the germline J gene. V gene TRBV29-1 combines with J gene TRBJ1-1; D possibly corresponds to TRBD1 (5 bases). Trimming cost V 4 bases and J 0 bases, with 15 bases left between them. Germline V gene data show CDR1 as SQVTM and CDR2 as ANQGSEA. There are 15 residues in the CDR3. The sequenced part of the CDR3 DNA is TGCAGCGTTGGTAACAGGTTAAACATGAACACTGAA. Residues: CSVGNRLNMNTE. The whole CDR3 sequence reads CSVGNRLNMNTEAFF.

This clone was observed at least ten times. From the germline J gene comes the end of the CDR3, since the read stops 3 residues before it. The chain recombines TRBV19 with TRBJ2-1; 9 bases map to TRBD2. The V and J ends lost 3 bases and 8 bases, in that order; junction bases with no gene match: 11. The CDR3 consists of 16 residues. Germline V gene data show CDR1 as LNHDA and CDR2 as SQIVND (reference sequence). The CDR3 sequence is CASSINSAGGRDEQFF. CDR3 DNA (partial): TGTGCCAGTAGTATTAATTCCGCGGGAGGGCGCGATGAG.

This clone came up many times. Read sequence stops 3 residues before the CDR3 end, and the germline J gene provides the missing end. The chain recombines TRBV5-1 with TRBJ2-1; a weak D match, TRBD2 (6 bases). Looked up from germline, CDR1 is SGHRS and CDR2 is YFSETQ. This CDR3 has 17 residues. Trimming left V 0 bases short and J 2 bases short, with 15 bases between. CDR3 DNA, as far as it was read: TGCGCCAGCAGCTTGGGGTTCTGGGGGGTTGCCTACAATGAG. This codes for CASSLGFWGVAYNE. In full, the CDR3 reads CASSLGFWGVAYNEQFF.

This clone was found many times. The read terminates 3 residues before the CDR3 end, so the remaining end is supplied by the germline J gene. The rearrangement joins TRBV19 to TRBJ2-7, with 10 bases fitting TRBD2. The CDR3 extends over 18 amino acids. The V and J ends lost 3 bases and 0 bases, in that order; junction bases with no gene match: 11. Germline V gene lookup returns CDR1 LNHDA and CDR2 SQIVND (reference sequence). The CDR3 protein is CASSIVPSGSEISYEQYF. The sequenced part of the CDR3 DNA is TGTGCCAGTAGTATTGTGCCTAGCGGGAGTGAAATCTCCTACGAG.

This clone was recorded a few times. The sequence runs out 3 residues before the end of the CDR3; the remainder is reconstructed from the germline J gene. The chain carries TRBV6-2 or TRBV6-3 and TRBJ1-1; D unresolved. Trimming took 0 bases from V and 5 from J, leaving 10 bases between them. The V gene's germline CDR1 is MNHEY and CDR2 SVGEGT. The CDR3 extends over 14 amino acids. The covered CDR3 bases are TGTGCCAGCAGTTACTCGAGGGTTCGGACTGAA. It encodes CASSYSRVRTE. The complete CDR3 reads CASSYSRVRTEAFF.

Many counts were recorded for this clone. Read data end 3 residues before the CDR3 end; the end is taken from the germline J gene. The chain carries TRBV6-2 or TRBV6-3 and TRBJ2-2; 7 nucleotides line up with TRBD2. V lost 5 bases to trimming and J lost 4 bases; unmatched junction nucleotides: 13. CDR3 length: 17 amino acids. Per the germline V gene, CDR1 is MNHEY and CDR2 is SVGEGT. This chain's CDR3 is CASSPRTSGVGTGELFF. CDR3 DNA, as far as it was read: TGTGCCAGCAGTCCCAGGACCAGCGGGGTCGGCACCGGGGAG.

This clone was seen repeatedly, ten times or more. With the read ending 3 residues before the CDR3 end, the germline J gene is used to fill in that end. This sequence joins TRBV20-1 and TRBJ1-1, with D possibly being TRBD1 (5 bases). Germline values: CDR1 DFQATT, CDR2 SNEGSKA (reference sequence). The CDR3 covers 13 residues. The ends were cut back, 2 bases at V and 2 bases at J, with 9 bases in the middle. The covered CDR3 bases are TGCAGTGCTAGAAGGGGAGGCAACACTGAA. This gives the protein CSARRGGNTE. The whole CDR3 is CSARRGGNTEAFF.